This T cell receptor beta chain was captured in a study of blood T cells in healthy people across ages. CDR1 is MNHNY and CDR2 is SVGAGI in the germline V gene (reference sequence). Trimming pared 4 bases from V and 4 bases from J, leaving 7 bases between. The CDR3 length is 12 residues. This clonotype was counted at least ten times. A J-beta primer mix and a sample-barcoded 5' primer were used in a second PCR of about 7 to 11 cycles. A tag from a template-switch adaptor with 12 random nucleotides marked each cDNA molecule. TCRdb independently ran MiXCR on the 5' RACE reads; one entry per CDR3 protein. The table lists around 900,000 distinct CDR3 sequences, approximately 50% of them singletons.

Sample: blood. This sequence joins TRBV6-6 and TRBJ1-2; D remains unclear. The origin of this receptor is a woman in her sixties in good health. CDR3 nucleotide sequence: TGTGCCAGCAGTTCGGGCGGCTATGGCTACACCTTC. Protein sequence: CASSSGGYGYTF.